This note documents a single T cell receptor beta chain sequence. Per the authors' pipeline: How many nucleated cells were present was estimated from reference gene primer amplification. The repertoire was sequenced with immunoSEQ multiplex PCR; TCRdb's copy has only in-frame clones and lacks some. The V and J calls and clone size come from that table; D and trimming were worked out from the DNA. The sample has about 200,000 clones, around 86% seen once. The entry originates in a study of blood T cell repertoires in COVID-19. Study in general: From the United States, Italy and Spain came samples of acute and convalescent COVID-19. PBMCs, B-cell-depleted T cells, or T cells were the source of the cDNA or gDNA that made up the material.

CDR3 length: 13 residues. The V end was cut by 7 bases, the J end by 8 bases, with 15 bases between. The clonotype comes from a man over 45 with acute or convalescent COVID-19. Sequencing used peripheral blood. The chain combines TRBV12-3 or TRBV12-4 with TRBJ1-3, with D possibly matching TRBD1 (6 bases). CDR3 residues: CASILGGRDTIYF. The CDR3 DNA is TGTGCCAGCATCCTAGGGGGGAGGGACACCATATATTTT.